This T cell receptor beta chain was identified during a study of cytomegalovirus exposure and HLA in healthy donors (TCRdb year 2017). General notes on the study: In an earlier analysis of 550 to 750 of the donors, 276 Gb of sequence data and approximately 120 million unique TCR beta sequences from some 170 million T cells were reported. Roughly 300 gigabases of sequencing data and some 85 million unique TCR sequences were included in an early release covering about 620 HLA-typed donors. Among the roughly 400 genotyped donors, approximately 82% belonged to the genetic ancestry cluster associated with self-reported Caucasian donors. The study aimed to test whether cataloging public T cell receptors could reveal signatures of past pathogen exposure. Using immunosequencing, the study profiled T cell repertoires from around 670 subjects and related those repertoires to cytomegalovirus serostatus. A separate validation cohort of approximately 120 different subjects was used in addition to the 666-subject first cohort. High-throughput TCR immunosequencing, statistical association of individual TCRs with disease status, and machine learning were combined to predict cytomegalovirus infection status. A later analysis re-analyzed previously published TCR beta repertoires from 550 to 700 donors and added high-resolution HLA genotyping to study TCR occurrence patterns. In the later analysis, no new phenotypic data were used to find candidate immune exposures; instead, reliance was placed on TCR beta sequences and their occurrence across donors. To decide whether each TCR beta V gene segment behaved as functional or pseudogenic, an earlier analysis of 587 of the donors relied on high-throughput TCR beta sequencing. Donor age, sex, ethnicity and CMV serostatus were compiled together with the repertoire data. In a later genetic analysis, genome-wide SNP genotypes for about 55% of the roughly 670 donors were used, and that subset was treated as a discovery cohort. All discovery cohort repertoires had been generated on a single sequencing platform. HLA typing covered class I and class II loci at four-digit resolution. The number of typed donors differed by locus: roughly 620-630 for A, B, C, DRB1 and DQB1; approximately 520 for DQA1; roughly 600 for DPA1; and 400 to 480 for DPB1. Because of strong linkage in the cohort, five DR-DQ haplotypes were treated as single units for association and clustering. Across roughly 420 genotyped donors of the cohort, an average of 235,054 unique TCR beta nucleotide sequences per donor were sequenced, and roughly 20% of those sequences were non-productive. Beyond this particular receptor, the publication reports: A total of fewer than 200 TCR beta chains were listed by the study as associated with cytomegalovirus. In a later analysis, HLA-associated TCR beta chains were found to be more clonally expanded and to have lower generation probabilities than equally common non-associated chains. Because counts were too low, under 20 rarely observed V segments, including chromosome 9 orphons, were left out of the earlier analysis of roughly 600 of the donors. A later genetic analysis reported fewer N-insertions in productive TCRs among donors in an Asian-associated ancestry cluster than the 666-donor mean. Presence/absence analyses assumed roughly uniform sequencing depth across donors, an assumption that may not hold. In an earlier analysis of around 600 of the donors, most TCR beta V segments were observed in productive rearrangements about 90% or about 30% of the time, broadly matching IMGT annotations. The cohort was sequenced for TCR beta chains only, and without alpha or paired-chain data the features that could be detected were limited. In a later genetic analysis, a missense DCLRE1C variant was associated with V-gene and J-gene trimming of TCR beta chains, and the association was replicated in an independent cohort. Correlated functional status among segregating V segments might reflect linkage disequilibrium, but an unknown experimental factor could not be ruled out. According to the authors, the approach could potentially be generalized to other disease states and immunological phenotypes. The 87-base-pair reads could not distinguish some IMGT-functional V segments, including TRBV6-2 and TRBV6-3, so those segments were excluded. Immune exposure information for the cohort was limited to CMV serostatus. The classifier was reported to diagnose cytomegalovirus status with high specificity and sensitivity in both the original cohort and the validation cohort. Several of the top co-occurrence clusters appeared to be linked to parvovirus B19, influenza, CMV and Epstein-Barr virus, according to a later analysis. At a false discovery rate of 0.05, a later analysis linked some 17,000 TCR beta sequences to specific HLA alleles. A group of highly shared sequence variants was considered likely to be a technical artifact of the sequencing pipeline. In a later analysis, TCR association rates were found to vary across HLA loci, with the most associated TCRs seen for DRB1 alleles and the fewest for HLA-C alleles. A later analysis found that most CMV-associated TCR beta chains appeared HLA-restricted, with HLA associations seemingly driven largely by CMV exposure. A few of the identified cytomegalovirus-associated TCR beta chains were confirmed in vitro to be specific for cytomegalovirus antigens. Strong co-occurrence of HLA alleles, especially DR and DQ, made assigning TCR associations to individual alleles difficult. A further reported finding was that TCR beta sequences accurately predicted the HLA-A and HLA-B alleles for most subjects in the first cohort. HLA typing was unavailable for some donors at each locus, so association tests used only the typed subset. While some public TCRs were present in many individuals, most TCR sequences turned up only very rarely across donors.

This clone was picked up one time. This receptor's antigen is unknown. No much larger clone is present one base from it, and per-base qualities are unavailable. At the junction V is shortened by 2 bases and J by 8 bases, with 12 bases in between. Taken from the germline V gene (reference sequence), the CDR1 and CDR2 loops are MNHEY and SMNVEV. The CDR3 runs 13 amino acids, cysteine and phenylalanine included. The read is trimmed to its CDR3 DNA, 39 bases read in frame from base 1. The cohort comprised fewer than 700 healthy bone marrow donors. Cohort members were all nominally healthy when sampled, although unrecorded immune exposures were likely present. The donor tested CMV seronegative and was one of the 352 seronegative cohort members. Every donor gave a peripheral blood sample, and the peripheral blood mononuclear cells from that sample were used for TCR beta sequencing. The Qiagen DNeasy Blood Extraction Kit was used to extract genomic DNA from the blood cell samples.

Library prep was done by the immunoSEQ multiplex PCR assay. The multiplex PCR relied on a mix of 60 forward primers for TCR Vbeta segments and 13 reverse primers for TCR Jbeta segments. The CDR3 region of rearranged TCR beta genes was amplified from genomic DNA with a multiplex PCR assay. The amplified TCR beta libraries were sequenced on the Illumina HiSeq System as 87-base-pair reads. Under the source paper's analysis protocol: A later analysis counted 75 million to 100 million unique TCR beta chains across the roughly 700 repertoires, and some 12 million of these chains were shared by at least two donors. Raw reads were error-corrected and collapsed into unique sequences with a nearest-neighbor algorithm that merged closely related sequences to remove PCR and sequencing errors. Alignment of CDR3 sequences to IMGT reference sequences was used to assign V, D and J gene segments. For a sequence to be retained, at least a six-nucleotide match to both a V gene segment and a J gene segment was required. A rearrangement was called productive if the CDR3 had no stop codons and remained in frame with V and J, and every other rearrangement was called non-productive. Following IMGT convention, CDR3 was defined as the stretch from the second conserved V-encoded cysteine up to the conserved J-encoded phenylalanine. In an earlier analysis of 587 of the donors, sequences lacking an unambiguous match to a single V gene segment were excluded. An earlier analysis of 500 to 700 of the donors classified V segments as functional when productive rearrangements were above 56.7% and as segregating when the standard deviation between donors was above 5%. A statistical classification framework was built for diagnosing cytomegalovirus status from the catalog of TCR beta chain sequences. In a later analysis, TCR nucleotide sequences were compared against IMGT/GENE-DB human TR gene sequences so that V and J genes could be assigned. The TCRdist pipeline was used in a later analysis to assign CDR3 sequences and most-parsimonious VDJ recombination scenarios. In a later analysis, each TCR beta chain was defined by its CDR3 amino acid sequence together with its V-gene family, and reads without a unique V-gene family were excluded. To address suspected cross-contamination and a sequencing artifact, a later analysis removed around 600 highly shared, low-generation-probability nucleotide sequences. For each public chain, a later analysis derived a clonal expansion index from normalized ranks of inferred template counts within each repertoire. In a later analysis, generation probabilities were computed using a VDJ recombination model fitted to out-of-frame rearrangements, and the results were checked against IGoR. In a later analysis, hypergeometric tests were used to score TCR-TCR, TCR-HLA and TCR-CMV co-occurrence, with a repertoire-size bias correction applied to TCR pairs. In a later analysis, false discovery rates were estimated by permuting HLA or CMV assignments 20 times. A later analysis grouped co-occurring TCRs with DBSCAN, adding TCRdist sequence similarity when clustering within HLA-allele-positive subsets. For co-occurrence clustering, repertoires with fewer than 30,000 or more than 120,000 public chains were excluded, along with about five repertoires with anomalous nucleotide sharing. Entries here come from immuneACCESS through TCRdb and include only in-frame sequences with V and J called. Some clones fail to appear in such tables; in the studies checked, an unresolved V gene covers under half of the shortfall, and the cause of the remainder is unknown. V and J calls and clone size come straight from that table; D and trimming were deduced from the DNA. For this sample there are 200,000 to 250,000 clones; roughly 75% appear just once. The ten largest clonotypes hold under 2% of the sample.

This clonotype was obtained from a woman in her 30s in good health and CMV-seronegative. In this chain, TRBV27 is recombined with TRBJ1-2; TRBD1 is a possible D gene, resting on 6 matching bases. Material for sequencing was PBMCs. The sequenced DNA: TGTGCCAGCAGTTTAGGAGCAGGGGACGGCTACACCTTC. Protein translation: CASSLGAGDGYTF.